The source of this T cell receptor beta chain is a study of T cells in women clearing cervical HPV infection. Study background: Cases: HPV16-related CIN3 or worse on histology, 2 invasive cancers. Cases' blood sampling followed lesion detection by median roughly 160 days (90 to 200). Only a few women had HLA typing results available.

Concerning this clone: The DNA ends 3 residues before the CDR3 does, and the rest of the CDR3 is filled in from the germline J gene.

immunoSEQ multiplex PCR used an average of approximately 1,300 ng genomic DNA. TCRdb's table, derived via immunoSEQ multiplex PCR, lists solely in-frame clones and lacks some. The sample table sets out under 35,000 clones. The CDR3 length is 12 residues. CDR1 is SGHTA, CDR2 FQGTGA, per germline. V gene TRBV7-3 combines with J gene TRBJ1-2, with D uncertain. This receptor was taken from a woman aged 18 to 75 with a cervical HPV16 infection that either progressed to CIN3+ or cleared (not recorded which). The sequencing input was blood buffy coat. The chain's CDR3 is CASSLMRGDYTF. Partial CDR3 DNA: TGTGCCAGCAGCTTAATGCGGGGTGAC.